This TCR beta chain comes out of a study of T cell responses to AZD1222 COVID-19 vaccine. The CDR3 totals 16 residues. V was clipped by 2 bases and J by 1 base, with 11 bases between them. In germline, CDR1 is KGHSH, CDR2 LQKENI. Method: immunoSEQ multiplex PCR; TCRdb's copy keeps in-frame clones and lacks some. In the table there are approximately 150,000 clones, over 75% of which are singletons. The J gene is TRBJ2-2, the V gene TRBV18; weak D call: TRBD1 (6 bases). The sequence was obtained from an adult who received the AZD1222 COVID-19 vaccine. The sample in question was peripheral blood, obtained 28 days after the second AZD1222 dose. The chain's CDR3 is CASSPDDRRNTGELFF. As DNA, the CDR3 is TGTGCCAGCTCACCAGACGACAGGAGGAACACCGGGGAGCTGTTTTTT.